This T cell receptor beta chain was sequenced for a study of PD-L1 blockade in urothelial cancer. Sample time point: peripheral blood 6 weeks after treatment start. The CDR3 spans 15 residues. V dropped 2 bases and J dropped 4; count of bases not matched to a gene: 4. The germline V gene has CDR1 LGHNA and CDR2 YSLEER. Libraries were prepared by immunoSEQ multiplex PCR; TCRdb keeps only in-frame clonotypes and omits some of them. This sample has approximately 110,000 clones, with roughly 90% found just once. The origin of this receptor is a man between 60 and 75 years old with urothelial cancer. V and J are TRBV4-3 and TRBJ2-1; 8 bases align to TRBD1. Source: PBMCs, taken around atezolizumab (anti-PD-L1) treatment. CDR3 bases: TGCGCCAGCAGCCAACAGGGGGCGGGTTACAATGAGCAGTTCTTC. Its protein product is CASSQQGAGYNEQFF.